A selection of T cell receptor beta chains follows, all from one sample in a study of blood T cell repertoires in COVID-19. Some clones are missing from TCRdb's copy, which holds only in-frame ones; the method was immunoSEQ multiplex PCR. The repertoire includes approximately 180,000 clones, 65% to 80% of them detected once, and around 16% sits in the top ten. Material: PBMCs or T cells enriched from blood (not recorded which). The receptors originated from a woman in her 50s with acute COVID-19. Each CDR3 is given without its conserved first and last residue.

V gene,CDR3 protein
TRBV7-9,ASSLLAGGETQY
TRBV28,ASSLGDRAGGNTIY
TRBV5-1,ASRSGQVGGNTIY
TRBV28,ASSLPRQGNSPLH
TRBV4-3,ASSQNTANTEAF
TRBV5-1,ASSGAGGYSNEQF
TRBV5-1,ASSFRQITDTQY
TRBV2,ASSPRLPTGSGELF
TRBV7-8,ASSLTEVRGSPLH
TRBV7-9,ASETGFYTEAF
TRBV3-1/TRBV3-2,ASSQRRGGTEAF
TRBV4-3,ASSQDLGAREAF
TRBV12-3/TRBV12-4,ASSHRNWGGYT
TRBV5-1,ASSLGSGVTDTQY
TRBV5-1,ASSLNPGGDTEAF
TRBV3-1/TRBV3-2,ASSQDWPGGNTIY
TRBV7-9,ASSPERGSAPLH
TRBV15,ATSRDGTEETQY
TRBV9,ASSGPPGSGYT
TRBV6-1,ASSEPGAGGGHNEQF
TRBV6-2/TRBV6-3,ASSSTLEKETQY
TRBV7-9,ASSPWDSGIPDGYT
TRBV12-3/TRBV12-4,ASSQRWEAF
TRBV30,AWSEHRGVNEKLF
TRBV3-1/TRBV3-2,ASSLGGGRQPQH
TRBV7-9,ASSFWFGTGGTETQY
TRBV30,AWSVGGGPDTQY
TRBV6-5,ASSSIGRGSYGYT
TRBV10-3,AISPNRDRGASAKNIQY
TRBV30,AWSDRVNTEAF
TRBV4-3,ASSQLQGRAF
TRBV4-1,ASRDGGQGNSPLH
TRBV5-4,ASSPDRTEETQY